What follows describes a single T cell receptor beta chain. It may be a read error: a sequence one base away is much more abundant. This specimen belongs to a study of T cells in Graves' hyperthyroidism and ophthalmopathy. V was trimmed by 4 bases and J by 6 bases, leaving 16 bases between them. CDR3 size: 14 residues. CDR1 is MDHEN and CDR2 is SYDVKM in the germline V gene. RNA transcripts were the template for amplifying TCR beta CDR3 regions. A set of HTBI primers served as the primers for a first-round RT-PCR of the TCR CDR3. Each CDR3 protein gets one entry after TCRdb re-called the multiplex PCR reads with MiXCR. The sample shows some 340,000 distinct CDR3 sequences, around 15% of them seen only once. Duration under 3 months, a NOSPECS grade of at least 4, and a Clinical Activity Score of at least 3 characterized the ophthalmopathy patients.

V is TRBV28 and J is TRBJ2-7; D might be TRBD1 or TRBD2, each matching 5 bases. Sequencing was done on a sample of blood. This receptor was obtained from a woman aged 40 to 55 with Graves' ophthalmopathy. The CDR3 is CASSYSGTDCEQYF. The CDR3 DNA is TGTGCCAGCAGTTATTCGGGGACCGACTGCGAGCAGTACTTC.